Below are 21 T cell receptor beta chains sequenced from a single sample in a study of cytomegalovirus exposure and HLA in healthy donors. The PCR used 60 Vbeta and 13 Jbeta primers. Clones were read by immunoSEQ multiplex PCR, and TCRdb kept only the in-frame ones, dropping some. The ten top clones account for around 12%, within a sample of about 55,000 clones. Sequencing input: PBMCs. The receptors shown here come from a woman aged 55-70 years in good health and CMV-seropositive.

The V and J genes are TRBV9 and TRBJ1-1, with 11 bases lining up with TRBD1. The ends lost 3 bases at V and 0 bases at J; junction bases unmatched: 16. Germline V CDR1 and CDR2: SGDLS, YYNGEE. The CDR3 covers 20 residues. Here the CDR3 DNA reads TGTGCCAGCAGCGAGCCCCGGACAGGGGACAGGGGGGCTGTGAACACTGAAGCTTTCTTT. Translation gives CASSEPRTGDRGAVNTEAFF.

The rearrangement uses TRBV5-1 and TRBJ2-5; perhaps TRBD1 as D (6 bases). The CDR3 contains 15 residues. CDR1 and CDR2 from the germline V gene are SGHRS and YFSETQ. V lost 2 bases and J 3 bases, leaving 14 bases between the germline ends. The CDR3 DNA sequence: TGCGCCAGCAGCTTCGAGCTTCAGGGGAAAGAGACCCAGTACTTC. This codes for CASSFELQGKETQYF.

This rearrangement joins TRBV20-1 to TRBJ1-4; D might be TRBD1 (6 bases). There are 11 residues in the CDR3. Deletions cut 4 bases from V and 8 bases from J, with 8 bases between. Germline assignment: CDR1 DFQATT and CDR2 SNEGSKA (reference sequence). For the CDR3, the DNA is TGCAGTGCTACAGGGGTAGAAAAACTGTTTTTT. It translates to CSATGVEKLFF.

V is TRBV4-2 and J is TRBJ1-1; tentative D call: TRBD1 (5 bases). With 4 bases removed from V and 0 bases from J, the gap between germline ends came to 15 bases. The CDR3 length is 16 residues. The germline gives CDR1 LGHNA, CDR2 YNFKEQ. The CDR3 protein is CASSPGGEALNTEAFF. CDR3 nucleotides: TGTGCCAGCAGCCCCGGGGGGGAGGCACTGAACACTGAAGCTTTCTTT.

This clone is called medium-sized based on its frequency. The CDR3 DNA follows: TGTGCCAGCAGCCGTCGGGAGACCTACGAGCAGTACTTC. Protein sequence: CASSRRETYEQYF. This chain joins TRBV7-9 and TRBJ2-7, with D maybe TRBD2 (6 bases). Germline CDR1 and CDR2: SEHNR and FQNEAQ (reference sequence). The V and J ends lost 5 bases and 2 bases respectively, with 10 bases between them. The CDR3 spans 13 residues.

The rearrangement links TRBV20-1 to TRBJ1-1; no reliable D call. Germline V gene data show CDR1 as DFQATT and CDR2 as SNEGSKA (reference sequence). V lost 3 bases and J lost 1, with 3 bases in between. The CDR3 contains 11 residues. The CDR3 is CSARANTEAFF. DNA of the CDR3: TGCAGTGCTAGGGCGAACACTGAAGCTTTCTTT.

The CDR3 coding sequence is TGTGCCAGCATCCCCTCGTACACTGAAGCTTTCTTT. Translation gives CASIPSYTEAFF. The V gene is TRBV6-1, the J gene TRBJ1-1; no clear D gene. Looked up from germline, CDR1 is MNHNS and CDR2 is SASEGT. V lost 7 bases and J lost 3, with 9 bases in between. The CDR3 contains 12 residues.

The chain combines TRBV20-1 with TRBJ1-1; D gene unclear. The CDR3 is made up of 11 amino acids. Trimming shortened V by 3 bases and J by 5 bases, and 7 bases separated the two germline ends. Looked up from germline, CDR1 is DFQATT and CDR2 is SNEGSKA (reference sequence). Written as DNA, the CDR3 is TGCAGTGCTAGTCCCAGAACTGAAGCTTTCTTT. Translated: CSASPRTEAFF.

This chain's CDR3 is CASSDWTSGGPHTGELFF. The CDR3 region has the DNA TGTGCCAGCAGCGACTGGACTAGCGGGGGGCCTCACACCGGGGAGCTGTTTTTT. This chain joins TRBV7-9 and TRBJ2-2; 14 positions agree with TRBD2. The CDR3 has 18 amino acids. With V trimmed by 5 bases and J by 3 bases, 8 bases remained unmatched. Per the germline V gene, CDR1 is SEHNR and CDR2 is FQNEAQ (reference sequence).

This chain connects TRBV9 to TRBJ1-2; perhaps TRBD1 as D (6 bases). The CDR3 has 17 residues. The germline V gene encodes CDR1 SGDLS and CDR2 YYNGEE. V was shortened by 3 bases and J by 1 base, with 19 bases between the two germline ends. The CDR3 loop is CASSAQQGRGLNYGYTF. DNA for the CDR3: TGTGCCAGCAGCGCCCAACAGGGACGGGGCCTTAACTATGGCTACACCTTC.

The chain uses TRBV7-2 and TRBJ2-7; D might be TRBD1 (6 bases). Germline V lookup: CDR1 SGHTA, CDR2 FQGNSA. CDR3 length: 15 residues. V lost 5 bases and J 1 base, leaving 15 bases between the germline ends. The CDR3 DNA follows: TGTGCCAGCAGCCAAGAAACAGGGCCATCCTACGAGCAGTACTTC. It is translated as CASSQETGPSYEQYF.

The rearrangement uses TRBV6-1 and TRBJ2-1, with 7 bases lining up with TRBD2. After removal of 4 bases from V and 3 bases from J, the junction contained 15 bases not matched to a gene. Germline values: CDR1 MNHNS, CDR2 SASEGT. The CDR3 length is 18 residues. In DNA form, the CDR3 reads TGTGCCAGCAGTGGTCCATTCTTGGGGGGGGGAGGCTACAATGAGCAGTTCTTC. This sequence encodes CASSGPFLGGGGYNEQFF.

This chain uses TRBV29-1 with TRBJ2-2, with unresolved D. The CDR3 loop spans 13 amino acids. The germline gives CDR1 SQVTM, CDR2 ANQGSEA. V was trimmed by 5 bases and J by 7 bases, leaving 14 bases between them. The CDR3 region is CSVSRLADGELFF. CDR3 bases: TGCAGCGTTTCCCGTCTGGCAGACGGGGAGCTGTTTTTT.

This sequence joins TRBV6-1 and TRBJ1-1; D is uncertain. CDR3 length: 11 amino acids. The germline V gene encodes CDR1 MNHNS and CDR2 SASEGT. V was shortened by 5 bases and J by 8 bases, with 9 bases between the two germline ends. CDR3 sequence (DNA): TGTGCCAGCAGTCCTCCCCGGGAAGCTTTCTTT. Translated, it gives CASSPPREAFF.

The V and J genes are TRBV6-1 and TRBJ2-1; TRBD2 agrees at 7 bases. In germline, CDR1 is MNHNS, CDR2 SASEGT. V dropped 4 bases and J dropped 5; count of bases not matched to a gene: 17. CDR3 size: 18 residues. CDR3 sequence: CASSGPGVAGRWNNEQFF. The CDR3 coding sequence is TGTGCCAGCAGTGGCCCGGGGGTAGCGGGTCGGTGGAACAATGAGCAGTTCTTC.

The CDR3 loop reads CASSTGLAIKNTIYF. In nucleotides, the CDR3 is TGTGCCAGTAGTACCGGACTCGCAATAAAAAACACCATATATTTT. This rearrangement joins TRBV19 to TRBJ1-3; D unclear. The V end lost 4 bases, the J end lost 6 bases, and 16 bases lay between the germline ends. The CDR3 is 15 residues long. In germline, CDR1 is LNHDA, CDR2 SQIVND (reference sequence).

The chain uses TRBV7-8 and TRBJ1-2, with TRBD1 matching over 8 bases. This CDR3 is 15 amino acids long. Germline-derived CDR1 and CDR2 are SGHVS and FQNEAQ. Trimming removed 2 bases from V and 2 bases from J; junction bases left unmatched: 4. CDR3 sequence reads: CASSLTGGTNYGYTF. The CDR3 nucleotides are TGTGCCAGCAGCTTAACAGGGGGAACCAACTATGGCTACACCTTC.

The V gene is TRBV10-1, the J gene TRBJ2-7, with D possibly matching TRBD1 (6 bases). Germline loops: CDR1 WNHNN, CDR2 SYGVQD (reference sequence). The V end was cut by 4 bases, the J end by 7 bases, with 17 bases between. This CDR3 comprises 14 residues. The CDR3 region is CASSALQGVEEQYF. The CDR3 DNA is TGCGCCAGCAGTGCCCTACAGGGTGTGGAAGAGCAGTACTTC.

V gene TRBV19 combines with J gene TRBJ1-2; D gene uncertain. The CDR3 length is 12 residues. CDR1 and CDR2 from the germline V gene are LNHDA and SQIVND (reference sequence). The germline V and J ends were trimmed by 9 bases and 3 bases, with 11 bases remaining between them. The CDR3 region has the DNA TGTGCCAGCCACCGGGTGGACTATGGCTACACCTTC. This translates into CASHRVDYGYTF.

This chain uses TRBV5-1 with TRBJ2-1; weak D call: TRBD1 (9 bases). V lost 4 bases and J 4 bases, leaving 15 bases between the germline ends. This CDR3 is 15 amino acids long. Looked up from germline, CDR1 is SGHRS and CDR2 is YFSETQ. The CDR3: CASSRGGTGYNEQFF. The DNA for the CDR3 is TGCGCCAGCAGCCGGGGGGGGACAGGGTACAATGAGCAGTTCTTC.

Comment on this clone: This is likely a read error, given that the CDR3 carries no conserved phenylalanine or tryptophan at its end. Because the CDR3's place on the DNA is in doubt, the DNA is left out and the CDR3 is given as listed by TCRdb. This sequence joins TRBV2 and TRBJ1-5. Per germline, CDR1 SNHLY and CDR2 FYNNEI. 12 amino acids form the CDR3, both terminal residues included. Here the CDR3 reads CASSEEGLSVIE.